This T cell receptor beta chain was identified during a study of blood T cell repertoires in COVID-19. TCRdb's copy holds only in-frame clones and misses some; the assay was immunoSEQ multiplex PCR. The table shows roughly 170,000 clones, with roughly 85% occurring only once. V gave up 2 bases and J gave up 4 bases; unmatched junction bases: 5. The CDR3 contains 15 residues. Germline CDR1 and CDR2: LGHDT and YNNKEL (reference sequence). The sample consisted of PBMCs or T cells enriched from blood (not recorded which). J is TRBJ2-7 and V is TRBV3-1 (or the pseudogene TRBV3-2); the match to TRBD2 covers 10 bases. This sequence was found in a man between 60 and 75 years old who had recovered from COVID-19. CDR3 in amino acids: CASSQSSGSGYEQYF. CDR3 coding DNA: TGTGCCAGCAGCCAATCTAGCGGGAGCGGGTACGAGCAGTACTTC.